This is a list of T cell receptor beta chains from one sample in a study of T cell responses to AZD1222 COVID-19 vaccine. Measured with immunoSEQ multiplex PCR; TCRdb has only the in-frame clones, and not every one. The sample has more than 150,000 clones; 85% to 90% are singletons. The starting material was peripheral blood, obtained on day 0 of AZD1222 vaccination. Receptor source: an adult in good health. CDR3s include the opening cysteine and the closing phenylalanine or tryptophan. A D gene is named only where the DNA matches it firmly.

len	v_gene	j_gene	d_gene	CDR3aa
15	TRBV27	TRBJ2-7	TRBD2	CASSPSGRVDYEQYF
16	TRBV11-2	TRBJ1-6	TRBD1	CASSLGTGVGNSPLHF
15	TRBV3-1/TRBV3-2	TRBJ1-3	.	CASSPGTASGNTIYF
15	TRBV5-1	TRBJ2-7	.	CASSLGTRLGYEQYF
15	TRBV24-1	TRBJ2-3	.	CATSPRDTSTDTQYF
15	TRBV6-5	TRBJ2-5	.	CASSYSFGFQETQYF
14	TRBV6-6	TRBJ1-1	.	CASRTGGLNTEAFF
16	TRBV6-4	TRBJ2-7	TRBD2	CASRPSRGGSSYEQYF
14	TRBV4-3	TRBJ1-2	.	CASSQDQQAQGYTF
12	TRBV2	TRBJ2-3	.	CASQRGRDTQYF
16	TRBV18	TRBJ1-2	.	CASSPPWSGTNYGYTF
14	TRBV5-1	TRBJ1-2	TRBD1	CASSLADRDHGYTF
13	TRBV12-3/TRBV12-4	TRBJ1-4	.	CASSFTEGEKLFF
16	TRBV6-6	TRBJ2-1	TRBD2	CASSYVGGRSYNEQFF
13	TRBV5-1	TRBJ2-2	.	CASSPTDTGELFF
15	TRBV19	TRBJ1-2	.	CASTPYEGRSYGYTF
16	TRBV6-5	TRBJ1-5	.	CASSYLRVTDNQPQHF
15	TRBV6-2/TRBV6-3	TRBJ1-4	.	CASSSPGQGYEKLFF
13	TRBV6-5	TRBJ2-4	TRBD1	CASTWDRANIQYF
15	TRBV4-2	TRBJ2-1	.	CASSQFTTGYNEQFF
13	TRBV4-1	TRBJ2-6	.	CASSSSGANVLTF
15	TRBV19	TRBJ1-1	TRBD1	CASTLGQGARAEAFF
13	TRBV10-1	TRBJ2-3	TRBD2	CASSDTSVDTQYF
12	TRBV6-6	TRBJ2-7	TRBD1	CASRGQAYEQYF
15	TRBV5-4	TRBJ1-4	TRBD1	CASSVGQGIREKLFF
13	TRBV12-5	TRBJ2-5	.	CASGQQGGETQYF
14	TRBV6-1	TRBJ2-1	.	CASSEQEGTNEQFF
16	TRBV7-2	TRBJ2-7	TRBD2	CASSLVSNSGRHEQYF
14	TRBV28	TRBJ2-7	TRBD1	CASSPGTGSHEQYF
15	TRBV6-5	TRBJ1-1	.	CASSYSPGAGTEAFF
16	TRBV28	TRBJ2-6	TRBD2	CASKSGDYSGANVLTF
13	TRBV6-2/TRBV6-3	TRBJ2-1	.	CASSLISYNEQFF
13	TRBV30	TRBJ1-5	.	CAWSVREDQPQHF
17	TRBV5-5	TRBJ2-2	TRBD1	CASRNREGTGGTGELFF
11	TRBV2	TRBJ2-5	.	CASSGSRAQYF
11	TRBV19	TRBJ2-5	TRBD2	CASAGGETQYF
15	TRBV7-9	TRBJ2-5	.	CASSLYSGLQETQYF
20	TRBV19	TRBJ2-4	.	CASSPRGNLDGGFTKNIQYF
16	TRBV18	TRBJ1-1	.	CASSPKRALMNTEAFF
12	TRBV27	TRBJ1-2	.	CASSFDLYGYTF
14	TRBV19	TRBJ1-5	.	CASSISRMNQPQHF
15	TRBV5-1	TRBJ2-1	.	CASRNSVSSYNEQFF
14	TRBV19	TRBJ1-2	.	CASSIGTAFYGYTF
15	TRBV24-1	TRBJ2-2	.	CATRESGRNTGELFF
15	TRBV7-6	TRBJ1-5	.	CASSRAQGSNQPQHF
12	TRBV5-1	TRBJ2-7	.	CASTPGVGEQYF
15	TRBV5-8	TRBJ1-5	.	CASSVRTAGNQPQHF
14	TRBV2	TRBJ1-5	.	CASRREGRSQPQHF
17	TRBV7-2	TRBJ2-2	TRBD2	CASTRGTSGLHTGELFF
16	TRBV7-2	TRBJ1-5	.	CASSSVGGNANQPQHF
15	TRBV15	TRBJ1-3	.	CATSRVRGAGNTIYF
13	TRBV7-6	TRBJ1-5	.	CASSPGRNQPQHF
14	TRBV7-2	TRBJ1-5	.	CASSLGPGPPPQHF
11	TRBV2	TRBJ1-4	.	CASSETKKLFF
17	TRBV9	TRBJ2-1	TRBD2	CASSQTGTSGYYNEQFF
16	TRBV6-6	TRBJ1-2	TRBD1	CASSPTYGTEKYGYTF
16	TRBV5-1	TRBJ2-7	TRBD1	CASSLVVGGGSYEQYF